This TCR beta chain was captured in a study of shared clonotypes between healthy human individuals. V shed 2 bases, J shed 1 base, and the junction held 7 bases outside the gene matches. The CDR3 covers 16 residues. Germline lookup yields CDR1 SNHLY and CDR2 FYNNEI. Donors were healthy HIV-negative adults without recently reported acute infections or vaccinations. Replicate PCRs for unsorted PBMC used approximately 300 ng DNA (approximately 30,000 T cell genomes). The protocol was immunoSEQ multiplex PCR, while the TCRdb copy is restricted to in-frame clones and leaves out a portion. The repertoire includes 520,000 or so clones, 75% to 85% of them detected once, and about an eighth sits in the top ten.

The receptor comes from a woman in her thirties or forties in good health. Some clones in this sample may be carry-over from other donors' samples. Sequenced sample: PBMCs. The chain joins TRBV2 to TRBJ1-2; 7 bases align to TRBD1. Written as DNA, the CDR3 is TGTGCCAGCAGTGAATTCGGGACAGACCTTAACTATGGCTACACCTTC. Translating it yields CASSEFGTDLNYGYTF. Combining the CDR3 with reference TRBV2 and TRBJ1-2 gives the whole variable domain EPEVTQTPSHQVTQMGQEVILRCVPISNHLYFYWYRQILGQKVEFLVSFYNNEISEKSEIFDDQFSVERPDGSNFTLKIRSTKLEDSAMYFCASSEFGTDLNYGYTFGSGTRLTVV.